Shown below are 23 T cell receptor beta chains from a single sample sequenced in a study of beta chain features in type 1 diabetes. No antigens are known for them. Reverse transcribing all isolated RNA meant expressed TCRB transcripts were sequenced. TCRdb keeps only in-frame clones here, not all; method: immunoSEQ multiplex PCR. Here the sample spans some 700,000 clones, 13% being singletons. General study points: There was a moderate but significant shortening of TCRB CDR3s in all four CD4+ subsets of Type 1 diabetes patients.

Sequenced input: naive CD4+ T cells from blood. These receptors all come from a man aged 18 to 30 with type 1 diabetes.

This chain joins TRBV7-3 and TRBJ1-1, with D unclear. Per the germline V gene, CDR1 is SGHTA and CDR2 is FQGTGA. The CDR3 consists of 15 residues. V was trimmed by 1 base and J by 1 base, leaving 10 bases between them. The CDR3 sequence: CASSLSHSANTEAFF. The CDR3 bases are TGTGCCAGCAGCTTAAGTCACAGCGCGAACACTGAAGCTTTCTTT.

This clone occurred a few times. The DNA of the CDR3 is TGTGCCAGCAGCTTAGCGGTGGTAGCGGTAACCTACGAGCAGTACTTC. It codes for CASSLAVVAVTYEQYF. This sequence joins TRBV7-6 and TRBJ2-7; D is perhaps TRBD2 (6 bases). Trimming removed 0 bases from V and 2 bases from J, with 14 bases in between. This CDR3 is built from 16 residues. Germline V gene sequence: CDR1 SGHVS, CDR2 FNYEAQ.

On this clone itself: The sample contains more than one DNA sequence encoding this CDR3. The rearrangement links TRBV28 to TRBJ1-3; D not resolved. Trimming took off 6 bases at V and 0 bases at J, with 6 bases between the two ends. This CDR3 region has 13 residues. Per germline, CDR1 MDHEN and CDR2 SYDVKM. Written as DNA, the CDR3 is TGTGCCAGCAGCCTCAGCTCTGGAAACACCATATATTTT. It specifies CASSLSSGNTIYF.

This clone was observed a handful of times. The chain recombines TRBV7-2 with TRBJ1-2; D not certain. V was trimmed by 4 bases and J by 8 bases, leaving 17 bases between them. The CDR3 consists of 14 residues. Germline CDR1 is SGHTA and CDR2 is FQGNSA. Written as DNA, the CDR3 is TGTGCCAGCAGCTCCTCAGACGTTGGAAGGGGCTACACCTTC. Translated: CASSSSDVGRGYTF.

The chain carries TRBV7-9 and TRBJ2-1; D unresolved. Germline V gene data show CDR1 as SEHNR and CDR2 as FQNEAQ (reference sequence). V was cut by 5 bases and J by 2 bases, with 4 bases left in between. The CDR3 contains 12 residues. The CDR3, as DNA: TGTGCCAGCAGCCAGCCCTACAATGAGCAGTTCTTC. It yields the protein CASSQPYNEQFF.

The rearrangement joins TRBV7-2 to TRBJ2-1; 8 bases align to TRBD2. CDR3 length: 15 residues. J was trimmed by 5 bases and V by 5 bases; bases with no gene match: 8. Germline V gene sequence: CDR1 SGHTA, CDR2 FQGNSA. In DNA form, the CDR3 reads TGTGCCAGCAGCCGAGCGGGGGATTTGAACAATGAGCAGTTCTTC. Protein sequence: CASSRAGDLNNEQFF. Full variable domain (missing parts from reference TRBV7-2 and TRBJ2-1): GAGVSQSPSNKVTEKGKDVELRCDPISGHTALYWYRQSLGQGLEFLIYFQGNSAPDKSGLPSDRFSAERTGGSVSTLTIQRTQQEDSAVYLCASSRAGDLNNEQFFGPGTRLTVL.

This clone has just a few counts. This chain connects TRBV10-3 to TRBJ1-6; TRBD1 might be the D (5 bases). The V gene's germline CDR1 is ENHRY and CDR2 SYGVKD. The CDR3 spans 13 residues. With 8 bases removed from V and 5 bases from J, the gap between germline ends came to 10 bases. The CDR3 loop reads CAIGGTDNSPLHF. CDR3 in DNA: TGTGCCATCGGGGGGACGGATAATTCACCCCTCCACTTT.

The CDR3 DNA reads TGTGCCAGCAGCTTAGACCGGGGCCATGAGACCCAGTACTTC. Its translation: CASSLDRGHETQYF. The V and J genes are TRBV7-7 and TRBJ2-5; possibly TRBD1 or TRBD2 for D (5 bases each). From germline, CDR1 is SSHAT and CDR2 FNYEAQ (reference sequence). This CDR3 is built from 14 residues. V was clipped by 1 base and J by 5 bases, with 11 bases between them.

CDR3 amino acids: CASSLAIGMNTEAFF. For the CDR3, the DNA is TGTGCCAGCAGCTTAGCGATCGGTATGAACACTGAAGCTTTCTTT. The chain recombines TRBV7-9 with TRBJ1-1, with no clear D. Between the trimmed V and J ends, which lost 0 bases and 0 bases, there was a span of 8 bases. This CDR3 spans 15 amino acids. Germline CDR1 reads SEHNR; CDR2 reads FQNEAQ (reference sequence).

CDR3 residues: CASSLQASGNTIYF. The CDR3 coding sequence is TGTGCCAGCAGCTTACAGGCCTCTGGAAACACCATATATTTT. This chain joins TRBV7-6 and TRBJ1-3; D is uncertain. The V end was cut by 2 bases, the J end by 0 bases, with 5 bases between. Germline V CDR1 and CDR2: SGHVS, FNYEAQ. The length of the CDR3 is 14 residues.

This clone was seen a few times. The chain uses TRBV27 and TRBJ2-3, with 10 bases lining up with TRBD2. CDR3 length equals 15 residues. V trimming: 5 bases; J trimming: 5 bases; junction bases outside the gene matches: 7. The germline V gene encodes CDR1 MNHEY and CDR2 SMNVEV (reference sequence). The CDR3 DNA sequence: TGTGCCAGCAGTCCCAGCGGGGGGGCCGGAGATACGCAGTATTTT. This gives the protein CASSPSGGAGDTQYF.

This clone was observed a few times. The rearrangement joins TRBV30 to TRBJ2-5; perhaps TRBD1 as D (6 bases). CDR1 is GTSNPN, CDR2 SVGIG, per germline (reference sequence). The CDR3 has 16 residues. V gave up 3 bases and J gave up 3 bases, with 20 bases separating them. The chain's CDR3 is CAWSEVGGPREETQYF. CDR3 coding DNA: TGTGCCTGGAGCGAAGTAGGGGGACCGCGAGAAGAGACCCAGTACTTC.

V usage is TRBV10-3 and J usage is TRBJ1-5; tentative D call: TRBD1 (6 bases). This CDR3 has 17 amino acids. CDR1 and CDR2 (germline): ENHRY, SYGVKD. V was pared by 0 bases and J by 7 bases, with 19 bases between. The CDR3 here is CAISESGGPGWRQPQHF. In nucleotides, the CDR3 is TGTGCCATCAGTGAGTCGGGGGGGCCGGGCTGGAGGCAGCCCCAGCATTTT.

The chain joins TRBV7-3 to TRBJ1-2; tentatively, D is TRBD1 (6 bases). CDR1 and CDR2 (germline): SGHTA, FQGTGA. V was cut by 4 bases and J by 2 bases, with 17 bases left in between. This CDR3 spans 16 amino acids. The CDR3 reads CASSSLGAPLNYGYTF. The CDR3 DNA is TGTGCCAGCAGCTCTTTGGGGGCACCCTTAAACTATGGCTACACCTTC.

The chain is built from TRBV6-4 and TRBJ1-2; 7 bases are shared with TRBD1. V lost 6 bases and J lost 4; bases outside the gene matches: 11. CDR3 length: 15 residues. Germline lookup yields CDR1 MRHNA and CDR2 SNTAGT. The CDR3 DNA reads as TGTGCCAGCAGGGCCGACAGGGTTGTAGGCTATGGCTACACCTTC. It yields the protein CASRADRVVGYGYTF.

The chain uses TRBV7-9 and TRBJ2-1; D is ambiguous. This CDR3 has 10 amino acids. V was trimmed by 5 bases and J by 6 bases, leaving 2 bases between them. Germline V gene data show CDR1 as SEHNR and CDR2 as FQNEAQ (reference sequence). As DNA, the CDR3 is TGTGCCAGCAGCCCCAATGAGCAGTTCTTC. It specifies CASSPNEQFF.

This clone was counted a few times. The gene calls are TRBV19 and TRBJ2-7; no firm D call. The V and J ends lost 1 base and 3 bases respectively, with 7 bases between them. Germline CDR1 reads LNHDA; CDR2 reads SQIVND (reference sequence). The CDR3 loop spans 13 amino acids. The CDR3 region is CASSIAYGYEQYF. As DNA, the CDR3 is TGTGCCAGTAGTATAGCGTACGGCTACGAGCAGTACTTC.

The chain couples TRBV2 to TRBJ1-5; TRBD1 might be the D (5 bases). V lost 8 bases and J lost 3, with 23 bases in between. The V gene's germline CDR1 is SNHLY and CDR2 FYNNEI. There are 17 residues in the CDR3. CDR3 residues: CASGRDEGQSYNQPQHF. For the CDR3, the DNA is TGTGCCAGCGGGCGGGATGAGGGGCAGAGCTACAATCAGCCCCAGCATTTT.

The CDR3 bases are TGTGCCAGCAGTTACTCGGACAGGGCGGATGGCTACACCTTC. This codes for CASSYSDRADGYTF. The chain employs TRBV6-5 and TRBJ1-2; 8 bases match TRBD1. Germline V gene sequence: CDR1 MNHEY, CDR2 SVGAGI. The CDR3 totals 14 residues. Trimming removed 0 bases from V and 6 bases from J; junction bases left unmatched: 3.

The chain has TRBV7-8 and TRBJ1-5; D is ambiguous. V lost 1 base to trimming and J lost 10 bases, with 14 bases between them. The CDR3 totals 14 residues. Germline V lookup: CDR1 SGHVS, CDR2 FQNEAQ. The DNA of the CDR3 is TGTGCCAGCAGCTTAGAGAGCGATCTGCAACCCCAGCATTTT. Residues: CASSLESDLQPQHF.

This clone has only a few counts. The chain employs TRBV5-1 and TRBJ1-1; D gene uncertain. Trimming took 4 bases from V and 1 from J, leaving 11 bases between them. This CDR3 is 14 amino acids long. Germline CDR1 SGHRS, CDR2 YFSETQ. The CDR3 nucleotides read TGCGCCAGCAGCACCAGTGTCCCGAACACTGAAGCTTTCTTT. Encoded protein: CASSTSVPNTEAFF.

The chain has TRBV2 and TRBJ2-5; D is unresolved. The CDR3 is made up of 14 amino acids. V lost 5 bases and J 5 bases, leaving 15 bases between the germline ends. Germline loops: CDR1 SNHLY, CDR2 FYNNEI. CDR3 coding DNA: TGTGCCAGCAGTCGGAGCAGTGTGTGGGAGACCCAGTACTTC. This encodes CASSRSSVWETQYF.

V is TRBV15 and J is TRBJ1-2; possible D gene TRBD1, 5 bases. Germline assignment: CDR1 LNHNV and CDR2 YYDKDF (reference sequence). CDR3 length: 13 residues. Trimming removed 3 bases at V and 4 bases at J, with 9 bases between. The CDR3 DNA sequence: TGTGCCACCAGCAGCGGGGACTCCTATGGCTACACCTTC. This codes for CATSSGDSYGYTF. Together with reference TRBV15 and TRBJ1-2, the CDR3 gives the full variable domain: DAMVIQNPRYQVTQFGKPVTLSCSQTLNHNVMYWYQQKSSQAPKLLFHYYDKDFNNEADTPDNFQSRRPNTSFCFLDIRSPGLGDTAMYLCATSSGDSYGYTFGSGTRLTVV.